Below are 15 T cell receptor beta chains sequenced from a single sample in a study of response to subunit inactivated influenza vaccine. TCRdb reprocessed the RT-PCR reads via MiXCR and lists one record per CDR3 protein. The repertoire holds about 700,000 distinct CDR3 sequences, with around a sixth as singletons. The sample in question was PBMCs from blood, obtained less than 13 days after vaccination. The receptors here all came from a man aged 45-65 years who received an inactivated influenza vaccine.

The chain combines TRBV20-1 with TRBJ2-4; D gene uncertain. The length of the CDR3 is 15 residues. Trimming removed 1 base at V and 3 bases at J, with 13 bases between. Germline V lookup: CDR1 DFQATT, CDR2 SNEGSKA (reference sequence). In DNA form, the CDR3 reads TGCAGTGCTAGAGTTCAAGGGCCGGGCAAAAACATTCAGTACTTC. The encoded protein is CSARVQGPGKNIQYF.

A few counts support this clonotype. This chain links TRBV6-1 with TRBJ2-1; the match to TRBD1 covers 7 bases. The CDR3 sequence is 18 residues long. Germline trimming cut 6 bases from V and 5 bases from J; bases unmatched to any gene: 19. Germline V gives CDR1 MNHNS, CDR2 SASEGT. CDR3 coding DNA: TGTGCCAGCAGCCCCCTCGCGTCTGACAGGGCGCGCGACAATGAGCAGTTCTTC. Its translation is CASSPLASDRARDNEQFF.

The rearrangement links TRBV24-1 to TRBJ2-3; weak D call: TRBD2 (8 bases). Germline assignment: CDR1 KGHDR and CDR2 SFDVKD. The CDR3 is 17 amino acids. Trimming removed 4 bases at V and 4 bases at J, with 20 bases between. In DNA, the CDR3 is TGTGCCACCAGTGACCCCGGGAGGGGGCGAGGGGCAGATACGCAGTATTTT. It encodes CATSDPGRGRGADTQYF.

In its sample, this clonotype was seen many times. The V and J genes are TRBV7-3 and TRBJ2-1; 11 nucleotides align to TRBD2. CDR3 length: 14 amino acids. Germline CDR1 and CDR2: SGHTA and FQGTGA. With V trimmed by 5 bases and J by 8 bases, 5 bases remained unmatched. Written as DNA, the CDR3 is TGTGCCAGCAGCACCGGGACTAGCGGTTATGAGCAGTTCTTC. This encodes CASSTGTSGYEQFF.

This clonotype has only a few counts. This chain links TRBV6-2 or TRBV6-3 with TRBJ2-3; D unresolved. The V and J ends lost 3 bases and 2 bases respectively, with 9 bases between them. This CDR3 comprises 14 residues. Germline V gene lookup returns CDR1 MNHEY and CDR2 SVGEGT. The CDR3 DNA follows: TGTGCCAGCAGTTATCAGGCCGACACAGATACGCAGTATTTT. This encodes CASSYQADTDTQYF.

The rearrangement links TRBV4-3 to TRBJ2-1; a weak D match, TRBD1 (7 bases). Germline V gene data show CDR1 as LGHNA and CDR2 as YSLEER. This CDR3 region has 16 residues. V lost 4 bases and J 0 bases, leaving 13 bases between the germline ends. The CDR3 DNA is TGCGCCAGCAGCCGCGGGACAGTACGCTCCTACAATGAGCAGTTCTTC. Translation gives CASSRGTVRSYNEQFF.

In its sample, this clonotype was seen a few times. The genes are TRBV12-3 or TRBV12-4 and TRBJ1-4, with TRBD1 identical over 12 bases. Trimming took 6 bases from V and 3 from J; bases not matched to a gene: 5. CDR3 length: 16 amino acids. CDR3 DNA: TGTGCCAGCAGCCCGGGACAGGGGGCTTCTAATGAAAAACTGTTTTTT. Protein product: CASSPGQGASNEKLFF.

The CDR3 here is CASSLSAGLGYEQYF. In nucleotides, the CDR3 is TGTGCCAGCAGCTTAAGTGCGGGCCTGGGGTACGAGCAGTACTTC. The chain carries TRBV7-3 and TRBJ2-7; maybe TRBD2 (5 bases). Trimming pared 1 base from V and 4 bases from J, leaving 14 bases between. Germline lookup yields CDR1 SGHTA and CDR2 FQGTGA. CDR3 length: 15 amino acids.

This sequence joins TRBV6-1 and TRBJ2-1, with 9 bases fitting TRBD1. The CDR3 spans 13 residues. The junction had 5 bases not matched to a gene; V was cut back by 5 bases and J by 9 bases. Germline CDR1 and CDR2: MNHNS and SASEGT. This chain's CDR3 is CASSQDRGVEQFF. In DNA, the CDR3 is TGTGCCAGCAGTCAGGACAGGGGTGTTGAGCAGTTCTTC.

The sample holds a few counts of this clonotype. J is TRBJ1-5 and V is TRBV7-8, with D uncertain. The CDR3 length is 15 residues. Per the germline V gene, CDR1 is SGHVS and CDR2 is FQNEAQ. Trimming cost V 5 bases and J 7 bases, with 18 bases left between them. Here the CDR3 reads CASSENQGPTQPQHF. The CDR3 coding sequence is TGTGCCAGCAGCGAAAACCAAGGCCCCACCCAGCCCCAGCATTTT.

This chain links TRBV20-1 with TRBJ2-1; the D gene is possibly TRBD2 (6 bases). The V and J ends lost 3 bases and 4 bases respectively, with 13 bases between them. Germline CDR1 reads DFQATT; CDR2 reads SNEGSKA (reference sequence). This CDR3 has 14 amino acids. The CDR3 DNA follows: TGCAGTGCTAGTGCCGGACTAATTTACAATGAGCAGTTCTTC. As protein: CSASAGLIYNEQFF.

The gene calls are TRBV19 and TRBJ1-6; D gene ambiguous. This CDR3 region has 12 residues. In germline, CDR1 is LNHDA, CDR2 SQIVND (reference sequence). V lost 3 bases and J lost 13, with 10 bases in between. CDR3 sequence reads: CASSISESPLHF. The CDR3 nucleotides are TGTGCCAGTAGTATCAGCGAGTCGCCCCTCCACTTT.

This chain links TRBV20-1 with TRBJ2-3; tentative D call: TRBD1 (6 bases). V was shortened by 3 bases and J by 6 bases, with 19 bases between the two germline ends. Germline V lookup: CDR1 DFQATT, CDR2 SNEGSKA (reference sequence). CDR3 length: 15 amino acids. CDR3 loop: CSARGAGHLLDTQYF. The CDR3 nucleotides read TGCAGTGCTAGGGGGGCAGGCCACCTACTTGATACGCAGTATTTT.

This chain links TRBV20-1 with TRBJ1-6, with D possibly being TRBD1 (6 bases). V was pared by 5 bases and J by 13 bases, with 12 bases between. Germline V gene data show CDR1 as DFQATT and CDR2 as SNEGSKA (reference sequence). The CDR3 totals 11 residues. CDR3 coding DNA: TGCAGTGCTGGGGGGCTTAGTCCCCTCCACTTT. Its protein is CSAGGLSPLHF.

V is TRBV7-9 and J is TRBJ1-3; TRBD1 matches 7 bases. CDR1 and CDR2 from the germline V gene are SEHNR and FQNEAQ (reference sequence). This CDR3 spans 15 amino acids. The V and J ends lost 6 bases and 1 base, in that order; junction bases with no gene match: 6. CDR3: CASSRQGGSGNTIYF. Here the CDR3 DNA reads TGTGCCAGCAGTAGACAGGGAGGATCTGGAAACACCATATATTTT.